This record looks at one TCR beta chain sequence and its context. Its cognate antigen is unknown. The CDR3 goes on 3 residues after the read ends, and that part is filled in from the germline J gene. TCRdb's copy holds only in-frame clones and misses some; the assay was immunoSEQ multiplex PCR. The data show roughly 30,000 clones, and the top ten clones hold roughly 3.4%. The data derive from a study of T cells in women clearing cervical HPV infection. Germline-derived CDR1 and CDR2 are MNHNS and SASEGT. The V and J ends lost 3 bases and 1 base, in that order; junction bases with no gene match: 5. The CDR3 loop spans 15 amino acids. Dot-blot hybridization genotyped cervical HPV amplified with MY09/MY11 PCR. Study results and limitations: Unknown T-cell numbers per sample may underlie the richness differences. CIN3+ cases had significantly higher TCR repertoire richness than controls, but evenness did not differ. Timing of associations relative to infection is unclear; T-cell subsets were not isolated.

Source material: blood buffy coat. The J gene is TRBJ2-7, the V gene TRBV6-1, with 8 bases identical to TRBD2. The source is a woman between 18 and 69 years old with a cervical HPV16 infection that either progressed to CIN3+ or cleared (not recorded which). The CDR3 loop is CASSETGTRSYEQYF. The CDR3 bases that were read are TGTGCCAGCAGTGAGACCGGGACTAGATCCTACGAG.